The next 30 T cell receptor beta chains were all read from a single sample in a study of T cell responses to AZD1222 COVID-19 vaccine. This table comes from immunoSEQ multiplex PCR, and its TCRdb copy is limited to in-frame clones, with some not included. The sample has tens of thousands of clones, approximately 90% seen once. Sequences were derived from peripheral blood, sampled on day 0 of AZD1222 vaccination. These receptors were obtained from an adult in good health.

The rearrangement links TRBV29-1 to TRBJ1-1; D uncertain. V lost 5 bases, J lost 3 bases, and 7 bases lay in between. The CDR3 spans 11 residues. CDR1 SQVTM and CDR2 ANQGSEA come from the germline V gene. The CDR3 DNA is TGCAGCGTTCGGTGGGACACTGAAGCTTTCTTT. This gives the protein CSVRWDTEAFF. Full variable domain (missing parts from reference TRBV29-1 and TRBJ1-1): SAVISQKPSRDICQRGTSLTIQCQVDSQVTMMFWYRQQPGQSLTLIATANQGSEATYESGFVIDKFPISRPNLTFSTLTVSNMSPEDSSIYLCSVRWDTEAFFGQGTRLTVV.

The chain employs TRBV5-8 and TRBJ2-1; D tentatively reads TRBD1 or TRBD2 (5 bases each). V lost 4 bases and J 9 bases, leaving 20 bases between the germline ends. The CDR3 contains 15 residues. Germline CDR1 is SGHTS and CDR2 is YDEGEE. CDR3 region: CASSARRGAEGEQFF. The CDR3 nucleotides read TGTGCCAGCAGCGCTCGACGGGGCGCCGAAGGTGAGCAGTTCTTC.

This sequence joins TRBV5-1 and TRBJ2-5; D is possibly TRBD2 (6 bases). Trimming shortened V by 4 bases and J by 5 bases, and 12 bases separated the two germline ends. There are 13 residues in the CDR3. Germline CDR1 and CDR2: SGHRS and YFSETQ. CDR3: CASSLGSGETQYF. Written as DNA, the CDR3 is TGCGCCAGCAGCCTCGGGAGTGGGGAGACCCAGTACTTC.

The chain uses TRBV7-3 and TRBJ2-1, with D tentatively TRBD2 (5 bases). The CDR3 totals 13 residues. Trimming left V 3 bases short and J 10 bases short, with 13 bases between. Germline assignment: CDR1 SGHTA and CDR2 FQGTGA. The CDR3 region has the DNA TGTGCCAGCAGCTTCAGCGCCGGGAAAGAGCAGTTCTTC. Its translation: CASSFSAGKEQFF.

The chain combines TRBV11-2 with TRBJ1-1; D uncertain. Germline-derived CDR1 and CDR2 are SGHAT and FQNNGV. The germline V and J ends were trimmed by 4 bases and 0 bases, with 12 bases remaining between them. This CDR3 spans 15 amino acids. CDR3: CASSYRMGMNTEAFF. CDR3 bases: TGTGCCAGCAGCTACCGGATGGGTATGAACACTGAAGCTTTCTTT.

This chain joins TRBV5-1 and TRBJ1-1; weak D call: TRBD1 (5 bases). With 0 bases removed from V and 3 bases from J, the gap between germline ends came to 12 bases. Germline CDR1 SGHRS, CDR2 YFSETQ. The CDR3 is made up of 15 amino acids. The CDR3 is CASSLGGGTYTEAFF. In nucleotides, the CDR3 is TGCGCCAGCAGCTTGGGCGGGGGTACTTACACTGAAGCTTTCTTT.

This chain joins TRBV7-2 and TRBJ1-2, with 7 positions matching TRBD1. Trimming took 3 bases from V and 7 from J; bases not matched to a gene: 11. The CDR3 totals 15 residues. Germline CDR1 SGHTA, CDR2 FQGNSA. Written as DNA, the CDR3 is TGTGCCAGCAGCTTGAGCCAGGGGGACAGTCCTGGCTACACCTTC. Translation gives CASSLSQGDSPGYTF.

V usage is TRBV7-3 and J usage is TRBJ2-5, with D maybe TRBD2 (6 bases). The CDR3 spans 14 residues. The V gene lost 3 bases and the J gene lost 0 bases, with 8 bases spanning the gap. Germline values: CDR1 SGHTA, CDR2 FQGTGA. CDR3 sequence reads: CASSFGGYQETQYF. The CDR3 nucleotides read TGTGCCAGCAGCTTCGGGGGTTACCAAGAGACCCAGTACTTC. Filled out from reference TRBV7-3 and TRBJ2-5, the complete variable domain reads GAGVSQTPSNKVTEKGKYVELRCDPISGHTALYWYRQSLGQGPEFLIYFQGTGAADDSGLPNDRFFAVRPEGSVSTLKIQRTERGDSAVYLCASSFGGYQETQYFGPGTRLLVL.

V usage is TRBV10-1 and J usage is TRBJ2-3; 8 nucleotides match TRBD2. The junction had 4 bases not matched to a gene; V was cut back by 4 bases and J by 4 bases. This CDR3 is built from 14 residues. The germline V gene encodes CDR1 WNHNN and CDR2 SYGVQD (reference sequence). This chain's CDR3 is CASSAGGQPDTQYF. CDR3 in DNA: TGCGCCAGCAGTGCGGGAGGGCAACCAGATACGCAGTATTTT.

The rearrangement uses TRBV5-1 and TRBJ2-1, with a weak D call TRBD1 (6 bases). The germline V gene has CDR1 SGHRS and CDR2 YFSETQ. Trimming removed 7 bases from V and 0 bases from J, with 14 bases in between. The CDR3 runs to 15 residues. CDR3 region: CASQGQASSYNEQFF. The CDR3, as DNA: TGCGCCAGCCAGGGGCAGGCGAGCTCCTACAATGAGCAGTTCTTC. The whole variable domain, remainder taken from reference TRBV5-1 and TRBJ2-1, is KAGVTQTPRYLIKTRGQQVTLSCSPISGHRSVSWYQQTPGQGLQFLFEYFSETQRNKGNFPGRFSGRQFSNSRSEMNVSTLELGDSALYLCASQGQASSYNEQFFGPGTRLTVL.

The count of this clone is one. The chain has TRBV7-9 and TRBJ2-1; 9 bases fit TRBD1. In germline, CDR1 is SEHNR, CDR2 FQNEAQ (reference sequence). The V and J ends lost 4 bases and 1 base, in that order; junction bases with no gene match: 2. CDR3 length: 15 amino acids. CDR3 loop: CASSSGTGSYNEQFF. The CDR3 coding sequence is TGTGCCAGCAGCTCCGGGACAGGGTCCTACAATGAGCAGTTCTTC.

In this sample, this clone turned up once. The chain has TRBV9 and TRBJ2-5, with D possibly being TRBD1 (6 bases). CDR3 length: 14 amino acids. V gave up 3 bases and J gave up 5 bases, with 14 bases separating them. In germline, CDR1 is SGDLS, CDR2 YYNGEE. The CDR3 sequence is CASSETQGGETQYF. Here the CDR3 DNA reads TGTGCCAGCAGCGAGACACAGGGCGGGGAGACCCAGTACTTC.

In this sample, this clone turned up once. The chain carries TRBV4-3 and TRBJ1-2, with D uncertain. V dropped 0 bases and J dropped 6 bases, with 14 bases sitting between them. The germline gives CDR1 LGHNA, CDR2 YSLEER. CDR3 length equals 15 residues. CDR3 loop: CASSQDGEPRDGYTF. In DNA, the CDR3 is TGCGCCAGCAGCCAAGATGGGGAGCCAAGAGATGGCTACACCTTC.

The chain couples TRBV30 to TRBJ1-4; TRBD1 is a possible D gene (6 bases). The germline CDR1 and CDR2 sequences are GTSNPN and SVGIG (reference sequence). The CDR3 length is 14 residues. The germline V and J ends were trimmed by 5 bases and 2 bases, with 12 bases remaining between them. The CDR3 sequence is CAWSRGGTNEKLFF. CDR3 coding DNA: TGTGCCTGGTCCAGGGGAGGGACTAATGAAAAACTGTTTTTT.

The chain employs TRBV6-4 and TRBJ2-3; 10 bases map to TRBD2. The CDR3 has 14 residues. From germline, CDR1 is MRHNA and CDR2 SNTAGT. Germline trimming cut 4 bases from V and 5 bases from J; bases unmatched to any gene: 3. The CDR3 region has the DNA TGTGCCAGCAGTGGGACTAGCGGCTTAGATACGCAGTATTTT. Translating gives CASSGTSGLDTQYF.

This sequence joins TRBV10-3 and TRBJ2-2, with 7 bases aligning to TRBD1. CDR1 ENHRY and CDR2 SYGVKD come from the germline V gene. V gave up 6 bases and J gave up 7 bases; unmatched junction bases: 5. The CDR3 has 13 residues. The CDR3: CAISRDSVGELFF. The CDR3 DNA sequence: TGTGCCATCAGCCGGGACAGCGTCGGGGAGCTGTTTTTT.

The CDR3 bases are TGTGCCAGCAGCCCAAGGACCGGGGACACCGGGGAGCTGTTTTTT. Its protein product is CASSPRTGDTGELFF. This chain uses TRBV7-3 with TRBJ2-2, with TRBD2 as a possible D gene (5 bases). The length of the CDR3 is 15 residues. Germline CDR1 is SGHTA and CDR2 is FQGTGA. Trimming removed 5 bases at V and 3 bases at J, with 13 bases between.

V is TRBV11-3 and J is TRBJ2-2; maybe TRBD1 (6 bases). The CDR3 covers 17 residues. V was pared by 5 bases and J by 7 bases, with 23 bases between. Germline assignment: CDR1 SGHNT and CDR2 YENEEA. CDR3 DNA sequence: TGTGCCAGCAGCATTAGTATCGACAGGACTGGGGTCGGGGAGCTGTTTTTT. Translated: CASSISIDRTGVGELFF.

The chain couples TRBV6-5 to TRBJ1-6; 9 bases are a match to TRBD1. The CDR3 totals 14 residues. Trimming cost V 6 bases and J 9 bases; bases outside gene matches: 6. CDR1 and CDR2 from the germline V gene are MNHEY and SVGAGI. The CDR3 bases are TGTGCCAGCAGGGGACAGGGATCGGGTTCACCCCTCCACTTT. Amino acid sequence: CASRGQGSGSPLHF.

The CDR3 DNA reads TGCGCCAGCAGCTTGGGGCAGACACAAATCGGATATGGCTACACCTTC. Translating it yields CASSLGQTQIGYGYTF. The V and J genes are TRBV5-1 and TRBJ1-2, with D uncertain. From germline, CDR1 is SGHRS and CDR2 YFSETQ. The CDR3 is 16 residues long. Trimming left V 0 bases short and J 5 bases short, with 17 bases between.

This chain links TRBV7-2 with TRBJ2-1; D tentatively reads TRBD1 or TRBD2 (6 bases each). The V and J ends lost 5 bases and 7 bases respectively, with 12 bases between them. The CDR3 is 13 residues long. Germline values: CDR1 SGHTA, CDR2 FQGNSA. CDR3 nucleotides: TGTGCCAGCAGCAGGGGCGGGACAAATGAGCAGTTCTTC. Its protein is CASSRGGTNEQFF. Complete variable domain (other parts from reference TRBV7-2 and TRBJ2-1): GAGVSQSPSNKVTEKGKDVELRCDPISGHTALYWYRQSLGQGLEFLIYFQGNSAPDKSGLPSDRFSAERTGGSVSTLTIQRTQQEDSAVYLCASSRGGTNEQFFGPGTRLTVL.

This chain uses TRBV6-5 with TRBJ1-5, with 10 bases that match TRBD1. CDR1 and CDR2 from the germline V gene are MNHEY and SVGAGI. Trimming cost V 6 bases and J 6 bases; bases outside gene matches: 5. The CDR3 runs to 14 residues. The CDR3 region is CASRTGGAGQPQHF. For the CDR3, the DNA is TGTGCCAGCAGGACAGGGGGCGCGGGTCAGCCCCAGCATTTT.

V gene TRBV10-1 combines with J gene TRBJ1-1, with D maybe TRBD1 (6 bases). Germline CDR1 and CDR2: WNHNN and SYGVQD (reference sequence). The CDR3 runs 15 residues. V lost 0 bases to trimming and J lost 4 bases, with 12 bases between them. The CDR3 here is CASSESIRGGTEAFF. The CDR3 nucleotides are TGCGCCAGCAGTGAGTCGATAAGAGGGGGCACTGAAGCTTTCTTT.

CDR3 bases: TGTGCCAGCAGTGAAGTAGGGTTGGGAACAGGGAAATCCTACGAGCAGTACTTC. As protein: CASSEVGLGTGKSYEQYF. The rearrangement links TRBV6-1 to TRBJ2-7, with D possibly being TRBD1 (6 bases). CDR1 and CDR2 (germline): MNHNS, SASEGT. CDR3 length equals 18 residues. V gave up 1 base and J gave up 1 base, with 20 bases separating them.

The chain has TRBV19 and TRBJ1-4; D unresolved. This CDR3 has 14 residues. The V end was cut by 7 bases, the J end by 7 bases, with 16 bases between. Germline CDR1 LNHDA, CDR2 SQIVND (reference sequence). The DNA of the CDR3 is TGTGCCAGTACCTCTCGGGCTCCAAGTGAAAAACTGTTTTTT. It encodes CASTSRAPSEKLFF.

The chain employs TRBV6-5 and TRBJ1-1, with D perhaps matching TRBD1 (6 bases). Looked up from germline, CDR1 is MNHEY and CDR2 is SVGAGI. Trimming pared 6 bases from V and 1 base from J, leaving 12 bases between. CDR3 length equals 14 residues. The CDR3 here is CASRHPGQNTEAFF. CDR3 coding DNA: TGTGCCAGCAGGCATCCGGGACAGAACACTGAAGCTTTCTTT.

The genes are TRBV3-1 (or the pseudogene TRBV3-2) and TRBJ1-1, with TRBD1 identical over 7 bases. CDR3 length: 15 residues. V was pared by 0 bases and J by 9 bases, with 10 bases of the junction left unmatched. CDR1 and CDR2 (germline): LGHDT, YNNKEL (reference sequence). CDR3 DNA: TGTGCCAGCAGCCAAGATCGAGGTGGAGGGGGCAAAGCTTTCTTT. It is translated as CASSQDRGGGGKAFF.

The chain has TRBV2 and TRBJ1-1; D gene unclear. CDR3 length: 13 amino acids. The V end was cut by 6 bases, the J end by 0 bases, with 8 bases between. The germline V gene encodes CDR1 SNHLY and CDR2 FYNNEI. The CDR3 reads CASSDPLNTEAFF. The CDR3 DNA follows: TGTGCCAGCAGCGATCCGTTGAACACTGAAGCTTTCTTT.

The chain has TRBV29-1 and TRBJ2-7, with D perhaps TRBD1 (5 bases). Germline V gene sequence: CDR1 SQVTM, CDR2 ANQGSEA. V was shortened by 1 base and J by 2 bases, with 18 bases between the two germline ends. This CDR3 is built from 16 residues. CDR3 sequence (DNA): TGCAGCGTTGAAGCCGGCTCAGGGATCGGTACCTACGAGCAGTACTTC. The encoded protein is CSVEAGSGIGTYEQYF.

This CDR3 reads CASSVGAGRVYGYTF. The CDR3 DNA reads as TGTGCCAGCAGCGTAGGGGCAGGGAGGGTTTATGGCTACACCTTC. The chain joins TRBV9 to TRBJ1-2; tentatively, D is TRBD1 (5 bases). V lost 0 bases, J lost 5 bases, and 14 bases lay in between. The CDR3 sequence is 15 residues long. Germline loops: CDR1 SGDLS, CDR2 YYNGEE.